This is a list of T cell receptor beta chains from one sample in a study of T cell responses to AZD1222 COVID-19 vaccine. The repertoire was sequenced with immunoSEQ multiplex PCR; TCRdb's copy has only in-frame clones and lacks some. The table records some 120,000 clones, roughly 90% of them present only once. Sequenced material: peripheral blood, taken on day 0 of AZD1222 vaccination. The receptors originated from an adult in good health. Each CDR3 is given with its conserved first and last residue. The order of the fields is CDR3 DNA, CDR3 protein, clone size, D gene, J gene, V gene. A D gene is named only where the DNA matches it firmly. Not every row has a clone size; where given, it reads once, few, many or a size class.

DNA: TGTGCCACCAGCACACGGACAGAGGCCACCTATGGCTACACCTTC
CDR3: CATSTRTEATYGYTF
size: .
D: .
J: TRBJ1-2
V: TRBV15

DNA: TGTGCCACCAACTATGGGACTGAAGCTTTCTTT
CDR3: CATNYGTEAFF
size: once
D: .
J: TRBJ1-1
V: TRBV28

DNA: TGTGCCAGCAGCTTGTATGACAGGGAGAACACTGAAGCTTTCTTT
CDR3: CASSLYDRENTEAFF
size: .
D: TRBD1
J: TRBJ1-1
V: TRBV5-6

DNA: TGTGCCAGCAGAGACAGGGCCTACGAGCAGTACTTC
CDR3: CASRDRAYEQYF
size: .
D: TRBD1
J: TRBJ2-7
V: TRBV25-1

DNA: TGTGCCAGCAGAGGAGGGACAGAGACCCAGTACTTC
CDR3: CASRGGTETQYF
size: .
D: .
J: TRBJ2-5
V: TRBV28

DNA: TGTGCCAGCCAGGGGCAAACGAACGTAATTCGCGAGCAGTACTTC
CDR3: CASQGQTNVIREQYF
size: few
D: .
J: TRBJ2-7
V: TRBV25-1

DNA: TGTGCCAGTAGTATTGGGACAGGGTGGACGATCTACGAGCAGTACTTC
CDR3: CASSIGTGWTIYEQYF
size: .
D: TRBD1
J: TRBJ2-7
V: TRBV19

DNA: TGTGCCAGCAGGGCACCGGGATCCCTTCGGGACAATGAGCAGTTCTTC
CDR3: CASRAPGSLRDNEQFF
size: .
D: .
J: TRBJ2-1
V: TRBV28

DNA: TGCGCCAGCAGCCAAACAGGGCTAGGCACTGAAGCTTTCTTT
CDR3: CASSQTGLGTEAFF
size: .
D: .
J: TRBJ1-1
V: TRBV4-1

DNA: TGTGCCAGCAGTTTAACAGGGGTTCAAGAGAATGAGCAGTTCTTC
CDR3: CASSLTGVQENEQFF
size: .
D: TRBD1
J: TRBJ2-1
V: TRBV28

DNA: TGTGCCAGCAGTGAAAATCTAGCGGGAGTGGGCCCCTACAATGAGCAGTTCTTC
CDR3: CASSENLAGVGPYNEQFF
size: .
D: TRBD2
J: TRBJ2-1
V: TRBV6-1

DNA: TGTGCCAGCAGGCCGGGGGAACAGTTCTCTGGGGCCAACGTCCTGACTTTC
CDR3: CASRPGEQFSGANVLTF
size: .
D: .
J: TRBJ2-6
V: TRBV21-1

DNA: TGTGCCAGCAGTTTAACTAGCGGGACCCATGAGCAGTTCTTC
CDR3: CASSLTSGTHEQFF
size: .
D: TRBD2
J: TRBJ2-1
V: TRBV27

DNA: TGTGCCAGCAGTTATGACAGGGGCTATGGCTACACCTTC
CDR3: CASSYDRGYGYTF
size: .
D: TRBD1
J: TRBJ1-2
V: TRBV6-5

DNA: TGTGCCAGCAGCTTTACAGGGGACAGTTATAATTCACCCCTCCACTTT
CDR3: CASSFTGDSYNSPLHF
size: .
D: TRBD1
J: TRBJ1-6
V: TRBV7-8

DNA: TGTGCCAGCAGTTCGACTTCGGGAACGTACAATGAGCAGTTCTTC
CDR3: CASSSTSGTYNEQFF
size: .
D: .
J: TRBJ2-1
V: TRBV6-5

DNA: TGTGCCAGCAGCCAGGCGCTTGCTGCGAGCTCTGGAAACACCATATATTTT
CDR3: CASSQALAASSGNTIYF
size: .
D: .
J: TRBJ1-3
V: TRBV14

DNA: TGTGCCACCAGTGATTCCCTAGCGGGAGCTTTAGAATTC
CDR3: CATSDSLAGALEF
size: .
D: TRBD2
J: TRBJ2-7
V: TRBV24-1

DNA: TGTGCCTGGAGTGACCCCCCCCGGAATTACGAGCAGTACTTC
CDR3: CAWSDPPRNYEQYF
size: .
D: .
J: TRBJ2-7
V: TRBV30

DNA: TGTGCCAGTAGTATGTCCCCCGCCTACGAGCAGTACTTC
CDR3: CASSMSPAYEQYF
size: .
D: .
J: TRBJ2-7
V: TRBV19

DNA: TGTGCCAGCAGGCTAGGCTATGAGCAGTTCTTC
CDR3: CASRLGYEQFF
size: .
D: .
J: TRBJ2-1
V: TRBV6-5

DNA: TGTGCCAGCAGCGTACCCGGGGGGTACACAGATACGCAGTATTTT
CDR3: CASSVPGGYTDTQYF
size: .
D: TRBD2
J: TRBJ2-3
V: TRBV9

DNA: TGTGCCAGCAGTTCAGGCCTTACGGGGACCCAGTACTTC
CDR3: CASSSGLTGTQYF
size: .
D: .
J: TRBJ2-5
V: TRBV6-2/TRBV6-3

DNA: TGCGCCAGCAGCTTGGTCCCGACAGGGGGGTCGATCACCGGGGAGCTGTTTTTT
CDR3: CASSLVPTGGSITGELFF
size: .
D: TRBD1
J: TRBJ2-2
V: TRBV5-1

DNA: TGTGCCAGCAGCTCCGGGACTAGCAGCACAGATACGCAGTATTTT
CDR3: CASSSGTSSTDTQYF
size: .
D: TRBD2
J: TRBJ2-3
V: TRBV11-3

DNA: TGTGCCAGCAGCCTCGACAGGGGAATGACTGAAGCTTTCTTT
CDR3: CASSLDRGMTEAFF
size: once
D: TRBD1
J: TRBJ1-1
V: TRBV7-3

DNA: TGTGCCAGCAGCCAAGCTAGCGACTACGAGCAGTACTTC
CDR3: CASSQASDYEQYF
size: once
D: .
J: TRBJ2-7
V: TRBV4-2

DNA: TGTGCCAGTACTTATGGGTTCCCCGGTCTACACCCAAAATTCTCTGGAAACACCATATATTTT
CDR3: CASTYGFPGLHPKFSGNTIYF
size: .
D: .
J: TRBJ1-3
V: TRBV19

DNA: TGCGCCAGCAGTCATCCAGAGGGACTAGCGGAGTACGAGCAGTACTTC
CDR3: CASSHPEGLAEYEQYF
size: .
D: TRBD2
J: TRBJ2-7
V: TRBV23-1

DNA: TGTGCCAGCAGCTTAGCGTCTGACACGGTTTGGGAGCAGTACTTC
CDR3: CASSLASDTVWEQYF
size: .
D: .
J: TRBJ2-7
V: TRBV7-2

DNA: TGTGCCAGCAGTCGACAGGGGTCCTATGGCTACACCTTC
CDR3: CASSRQGSYGYTF
size: few
D: TRBD1
J: TRBJ1-2
V: TRBV28

DNA: TGTGCCAGCAGCAGACCCGAACTGTACGAGCAGTACTTC
CDR3: CASSRPELYEQYF
size: .
D: .
J: TRBJ2-7
V: TRBV7-9

DNA: TGTGCCAGCAGCGAAGGACAGGGCGCAGCCGGGGAGCTGTTTTTT
CDR3: CASSEGQGAAGELFF
size: .
D: TRBD1
J: TRBJ2-2
V: TRBV9

DNA: TGTGCCAGCAGCTCCGAGCCGGGGGGGGGCACTGAAGCTTTCTTT
CDR3: CASSSEPGGGTEAFF
size: once
D: .
J: TRBJ1-1
V: TRBV5-6

DNA: TGTGCCAGCAGGGATTACAGGGGAGAGGACTATGGCTACACCTTC
CDR3: CASRDYRGEDYGYTF
size: once
D: TRBD1
J: TRBJ1-2
V: TRBV5-8

DNA: TGTGCCAGCAGCTTCGGGACAGGGAATCAGCCCCAGCATTTT
CDR3: CASSFGTGNQPQHF
size: .
D: TRBD1
J: TRBJ1-5
V: TRBV3-1/TRBV3-2

DNA: TGTGCCAGCAGCCCAGGACTAGTCTACAATGAGCAGTTCTTC
CDR3: CASSPGLVYNEQFF
size: .
D: TRBD2
J: TRBJ2-1
V: TRBV7-3

DNA: TGTGCCAGCAGTTACTCGGGATACAATGAGCAGTTCTTC
CDR3: CASSYSGYNEQFF
size: .
D: .
J: TRBJ2-1
V: TRBV6-5

DNA: TGTGCCAGTAGGGGCACAGGGTTCGGCTATGGCTACACCTTC
CDR3: CASRGTGFGYGYTF
size: once
D: .
J: TRBJ1-2
V: TRBV19

DNA: TGTGCCAGCAGTTACGGCGGGCCCGGGGAGCTGTTTTTT
CDR3: CASSYGGPGELFF
size: .
D: .
J: TRBJ2-2
V: TRBV6-5

DNA: TGTGCCAGCAGCGTAGACAGCAGGGACGGGTATGGCTACACCTTC
CDR3: CASSVDSRDGYGYTF
size: few
D: .
J: TRBJ1-2
V: TRBV9

DNA: TGTGCCAGCAGCTTAGGGGGACAGGGATACGAGCAGTACTTC
CDR3: CASSLGGQGYEQYF
size: .
D: TRBD1
J: TRBJ2-7
V: TRBV11-2

DNA: TGTGCCAGCAGCTTAGGGCTCGGACTGACGACCGGGGAGCTGTTTTTT
CDR3: CASSLGLGLTTGELFF
size: .
D: .
J: TRBJ2-2
V: TRBV7-3

DNA: TGTGCCACCAGTGATCGCGGACAGGGAGTAACAGATACGCAGTATTTT
CDR3: CATSDRGQGVTDTQYF
size: .
D: TRBD1
J: TRBJ2-3
V: TRBV24-1

DNA: TGCGCCAGCAGCTCATTCGGCAGGGACTACGAGCAGTACTTC
CDR3: CASSSFGRDYEQYF
size: once
D: .
J: TRBJ2-7
V: TRBV5-1

DNA: TGTGCCAGCAGCGCCGGAGTGGGACAGGGGGCCACCGAGCAGTACTTC
CDR3: CASSAGVGQGATEQYF
size: .
D: TRBD1
J: TRBJ2-7
V: TRBV9

DNA: TGTGCCAGCAGCTCGACCCCCGATACGCAGTATTTT
CDR3: CASSSTPDTQYF
size: .
D: .
J: TRBJ2-3
V: TRBV11-2

DNA: TGTGCCAGCAGTTTGAGGGAGGGTCCCTACGAGCAGTACTTC
CDR3: CASSLREGPYEQYF
size: .
D: TRBD2
J: TRBJ2-7
V: TRBV27

DNA: TGTGCCAGCAGCCAAGCGGCAGGGGAGGACACTGAAGCTTTCTTT
CDR3: CASSQAAGEDTEAFF
size: .
D: .
J: TRBJ1-1
V: TRBV4-2

DNA: TGTGCCAGCAGCCCCCTCCTCCGCCGCCACGGGGCAGACAGCAATCAGCCCCAGCATTTT
CDR3: CASSPLLRRHGADSNQPQHF
size: .
D: .
J: TRBJ1-5
V: TRBV7-8

DNA: TGTGCCAGCAGTAGGACAGGTGAAACCTACGAGCAGTACTTC
CDR3: CASSRTGETYEQYF
size: .
D: TRBD1
J: TRBJ2-7
V: TRBV6-4

DNA: TGTGCCAGCAGTAGCGGGAGGGCCACAGATACGCAGTATTTT
CDR3: CASSSGRATDTQYF
size: .
D: TRBD2
J: TRBJ2-3
V: TRBV6-2/TRBV6-3

DNA: TGTGCCAGCAGTGAAGCGGCAGGGACTCTTAACTATGGCTACACCTTC
CDR3: CASSEAAGTLNYGYTF
size: .
D: .
J: TRBJ1-2
V: TRBV2

DNA: TGCGCCAGCAGCCAAGATAACGGGGGACTTGCCTACGAGCAGTACTTC
CDR3: CASSQDNGGLAYEQYF
size: .
D: .
J: TRBJ2-7
V: TRBV4-3

DNA: TGTGCCAGCAGTTTTCTGGCGGGCCCTGAAGCTTTCTTT
CDR3: CASSFLAGPEAFF
size: once
D: .
J: TRBJ1-1
V: TRBV27